Below, 26 T cell receptor beta chains from the same sample are listed, as sequenced in a study of technical replicates of blood from several donors. Measured with immunoSEQ multiplex PCR; TCRdb has only the in-frame clones, and not every one. The sample gives some 77,000 clones, about 96% of which show up once; approximately 0.32% is in the top ten. The sample was T cells isolated from PBMCs. All receptors come from a human donor in good health.

The rearrangement joins TRBV9 to TRBJ2-7; TRBD2 matches 8 bases. The ends lost 0 bases at V and 1 base at J; junction bases unmatched: 3. This CDR3 has 15 amino acids. Per germline, CDR1 SGDLS and CDR2 YYNGEE. CDR3 sequence: CASSVATSGSYEQYF. CDR3 DNA: TGTGCCAGCAGCGTAGCAACTAGCGGTTCCTACGAGCAGTACTTC.

This chain links TRBV11-2 with TRBJ1-1, with 9 bases fitting TRBD1. The length of the CDR3 is 15 residues. Germline-derived CDR1 and CDR2 are SGHAT and FQNNGV. J lost 8 bases, V lost 0 bases, and 7 bases had no gene match. The CDR3 region is CASSLEPGTGKEAFF. In DNA form, the CDR3 reads TGTGCCAGCAGCTTAGAACCTGGGACAGGGAAGGAAGCTTTCTTT.

The chain employs TRBV21-1 and TRBJ2-5; the table's D call, TRBD1, has no DNA check behind it. TRBV21-1 is shown as a pseudogene. The CDR3 loop spans 16 amino acids. Here the CDR3 reads CASSKGVARGHETQYF. The CDR3 bases are TGTGCCAGCAGCAAAGGAGTAGCCAGGGGGCACGAGACCCAGTACTTC.

The CDR3 reads CASSHPGQGMDGYTF. DNA of the CDR3: TGTGCCAGCAGTCATCCGGGACAGGGGATGGATGGCTACACCTTC. The chain employs TRBV2 and TRBJ1-2; 10 nucleotides agree with TRBD1. CDR1 and CDR2 from the germline V gene are SNHLY and FYNNEI. J lost 6 bases, V lost 5 bases, and 9 bases had no gene match. This CDR3 comprises 15 residues.

The gene calls are TRBV5-1 and TRBJ1-2, with 8 bases fitting TRBD1. The length of the CDR3 is 14 residues. V lost 0 bases, J lost 4 bases, and 2 bases stayed unmatched. Germline lookup yields CDR1 SGHRS and CDR2 YFSETQ. CDR3 sequence: CASSLDGTGYGYTF. For the CDR3, the DNA is TGCGCCAGCAGCTTGGATGGGACAGGCTATGGCTACACCTTC.

The count of this clone is one. The V and J genes are TRBV19 and TRBJ1-2; D is unclear. The V gene lost 5 bases and the J gene lost 8 bases, with 18 bases spanning the gap. Looked up from germline, CDR1 is LNHDA and CDR2 is SQIVND (reference sequence). The CDR3 extends over 14 amino acids. The CDR3 DNA is TGTGCCAGTAGTGTGGACGGGGAGCTTTGGGGCTACACCTTC. It encodes CASSVDGELWGYTF.

The chain uses TRBV5-1 and TRBJ1-1; perhaps TRBD1 as D (6 bases). This CDR3 region has 15 residues. The V end was cut by 3 bases, the J end by 1 base, with 13 bases between. Germline CDR1 SGHRS, CDR2 YFSETQ. Written as DNA, the CDR3 is TGCGCCAGCAGCTGGCGGACAGATTCGAACACTGAAGCTTTCTTT. This encodes CASSWRTDSNTEAFF. Full variable domain (remainder filled in from reference TRBV5-1 and TRBJ1-1): KAGVTQTPRYLIKTRGQQVTLSCSPISGHRSVSWYQQTPGQGLQFLFEYFSETQRNKGNFPGRFSGRQFSNSRSEMNVSTLELGDSALYLCASSWRTDSNTEAFFGQGTRLTVV.

The chain links TRBV29-1 to TRBJ2-7; D is possibly TRBD1 (6 bases). Germline-derived CDR1 and CDR2 are SQVTM and ANQGSEA. V dropped 4 bases and J dropped 2 bases, with 12 bases sitting between them. The length of the CDR3 is 13 residues. In DNA, the CDR3 is TGCAGCGTTGTCAGGGGTTTCGCCTACGAGCAGTACTTC. Protein: CSVVRGFAYEQYF.

The chain carries TRBV29-1 and TRBJ2-7, with D maybe TRBD1 (6 bases). The germline gives CDR1 SQVTM, CDR2 ANQGSEA. V lost 1 base to trimming and J lost 2 bases, with 15 bases between them. This CDR3 is built from 15 residues. CDR3 DNA sequence: TGCAGCGTTGAAGGGGCAGGACAGTTTACCTACGAGCAGTACTTC. This codes for CSVEGAGQFTYEQYF.

The chain carries TRBV27 and TRBJ1-1; 7 nucleotides agree with TRBD1. J lost 4 bases, V lost 5 bases, and 4 bases had no gene match. This CDR3 is built from 13 residues. CDR1 MNHEY and CDR2 SMNVEV come from the germline V gene (reference sequence). The chain's CDR3 is CASSRGLGTEAFF. DNA of the CDR3: TGTGCCAGCAGTAGGGGGCTGGGCACTGAAGCTTTCTTT.

This clone was seen only once. This chain uses TRBV25-1 with TRBJ1-1, with a possible D match to TRBD1 (5 bases). The V end was cut by 2 bases, the J end by 6 bases, with 7 bases between. The CDR3 extends over 12 amino acids. Looked up from germline, CDR1 is MGHDK and CDR2 is SYGVNS. Here the CDR3 reads CASSEAGAEAFF. The CDR3 region has the DNA TGTGCCAGCAGTGAAGCGGGGGCTGAAGCTTTCTTT.

This chain joins TRBV9 and TRBJ1-2; 7 nucleotides line up with TRBD1. This CDR3 region has 14 residues. Per germline, CDR1 SGDLS and CDR2 YYNGEE. Losses at the gene ends were 1 base for V and 3 bases for J; bases not matched to a gene: 3. The CDR3 protein is CASSVYGTDYGYTF. The CDR3 DNA reads TGTGCCAGCAGCGTATATGGGACAGACTATGGCTACACCTTC.

The chain uses TRBV6-5 and TRBJ2-3, with 10 positions matching TRBD1. Unmatched junction bases numbered 11, after V lost 6 bases and J lost 8 bases. CDR3 length: 15 residues. Per germline, CDR1 MNHEY and CDR2 SVGAGI. The CDR3 nucleotides read TGTGCCAGCAGCCCGAGACAGGGGGCGCAAACTACGCAGTATTTT. Translating it yields CASSPRQGAQTTQYF.

The chain couples TRBV4-1 to TRBJ1-5; 9 nucleotides match TRBD1. The length of the CDR3 is 16 residues. Trimming took 3 bases from V and 5 from J; bases not matched to a gene: 8. Germline V gene lookup returns CDR1 MGHRA and CDR2 YSYEKL. Here the CDR3 reads CASSQLGQGPHQPQHF. The CDR3 bases are TGCGCCAGCAGCCAGCTGGGACAGGGACCTCATCAGCCCCAGCATTTT.

The chain carries TRBV27 and TRBJ2-1; no clear D gene. V was shortened by 4 bases and J by 6 bases, with 7 bases between the two germline ends. The CDR3 contains 12 residues. Germline V gives CDR1 MNHEY, CDR2 SMNVEV (reference sequence). CDR3 sequence (DNA): TGTGCCAGCAGTTATTCCGGCAATGAGCAGTTCTTC. Translated, it gives CASSYSGNEQFF.

The rearrangement uses TRBV7-9 and TRBJ1-1; 7 bases map to TRBD1. The J segment lost 4 bases and the V segment lost 7 bases, leaving 6 bases of the junction unmatched. The CDR3 covers 13 residues. Germline lookup yields CDR1 SEHNR and CDR2 FQNEAQ (reference sequence). CDR3 in amino acids: CASTDRVGTEAFF. For the CDR3, the DNA is TGTGCCAGCACCGACAGGGTAGGCACTGAAGCTTTCTTT.

The chain has TRBV10-3 and TRBJ1-1; TRBD1 aligns across 7 bases. CDR3 length: 12 residues. Germline CDR1 ENHRY, CDR2 SYGVKD. The V segment lost 3 bases and the J segment 6 bases; nucleotides outside the gene matches: 1. The CDR3 reads CAISEGTAEAFF. CDR3 sequence (DNA): TGTGCCATCAGTGAAGGGACAGCTGAAGCTTTCTTT.

This chain links TRBV6-1 with TRBJ2-3; 9 nucleotides align to TRBD2. The CDR3 sequence is 17 residues long. After removal of 4 bases from V and 4 bases from J, the junction contained 12 bases not matched to a gene. Germline lookup yields CDR1 MNHNS and CDR2 SASEGT. CDR3 amino acids: CASSVFTLAGMADTQYF. The DNA for the CDR3 is TGTGCCAGCAGTGTTTTTACCCTAGCGGGAATGGCAGATACGCAGTATTTT.

This clone has a single count. The chain has TRBV7-5 and TRBJ2-7; the table assigns TRBD2, which was not confirmed against the DNA. TRBV7-5 counts as a pseudogene. The CDR3 sequence is 13 residues long. CDR3 sequence: CARSFRRSHEQYF. CDR3 DNA: TGTGCCAGAAGCTTCCGGAGGTCCCACGAGCAGTACTTC.

The V and J genes are TRBV28 and TRBJ2-7; 9 positions match TRBD1. The CDR3 is 15 residues long. V shed 2 bases, J shed 1 base, and the junction held 3 bases outside the gene matches. Per the germline V gene, CDR1 is MDHEN and CDR2 is SYDVKM. The CDR3 DNA sequence: TGTGCCAGCAGTTTACCCGGGACAGGGTCCTACGAGCAGTACTTC. This codes for CASSLPGTGSYEQYF. Filled out from reference TRBV28 and TRBJ2-7, the complete variable domain reads DVKVTQSSRYLVKRTGEKVFLECVQDMDHENMFWYRQDPGLGLRLIYFSYDVKMKEKGDIPEGYSVSREKKERFSLILESASTNQTSMYLCASSLPGTGSYEQYFGPGTRLTVT.

V usage is TRBV7-8 and J usage is TRBJ1-5, with TRBD1 identical over 7 bases. V lost 5 bases to trimming and J lost 3 bases; unmatched junction nucleotides: 7. CDR3 length equals 15 residues. Germline-derived CDR1 and CDR2 are SGHVS and FQNEAQ. In nucleotides, the CDR3 is TGTGCCAGCAGCGTAACAGGGGATACCAATCAGCCCCAGCATTTT. Its translation: CASSVTGDTNQPQHF.

The chain links TRBV10-3 to TRBJ2-5, with 8 bases aligning to TRBD2. V lost 7 bases and J lost 2; bases outside the gene matches: 9. Germline CDR1 reads ENHRY; CDR2 reads SYGVKD. This CDR3 spans 15 amino acids. The CDR3 spells CAIKKAGDNQETQYF. Here the CDR3 DNA reads TGTGCCATCAAGAAAGCGGGAGATAATCAAGAGACCCAGTACTTC.

The CDR3 is CASSITTNEQFF. CDR3 DNA: TGTGCCAGCAGTATAACAACGAATGAGCAGTTCTTC. The chain links TRBV2 to TRBJ2-1, with D unresolved. Per the germline V gene, CDR1 is SNHLY and CDR2 is FYNNEI. The CDR3 covers 12 residues. V lost 5 bases to trimming and J lost 7 bases, with 9 bases between them.

The chain recombines TRBV5-4 with TRBJ1-1; D is uncertain. The CDR3 totals 13 residues. With 4 bases removed from V and 1 base from J, the gap between germline ends came to 8 bases. CDR1 is SGHNT, CDR2 YYREEE, per germline (reference sequence). CDR3: CASSITANTEAFF. The CDR3 DNA follows: TGTGCCAGCAGCATTACAGCGAACACTGAAGCTTTCTTT.

A remark on this clone: The junction departs from germline at one end; a sequencing error may be responsible. The chain is built from TRBV7-2 and TRBJ1-2; tentatively, D is TRBD1 (5 bases). This CDR3 contains 12 residues. Germline V gene lookup returns CDR1 SGHTA and CDR2 FQGNSA. Here the CDR3 reads CASSQTPQGPSF. In DNA, the CDR3 is TGTGCCAGCAGCCAGACCCCTCAGGGCCCTAGCTTC.

The chain is built from TRBV6-5 and TRBJ1-1; no definite D call. CDR3 length: 14 amino acids. Looked up from germline, CDR1 is MNHEY and CDR2 is SVGAGI. V lost 0 bases, J lost 8 bases, and 13 bases lay in between. Here the CDR3 reads CASSYSGLAYEAFF. DNA for the CDR3: TGTGCCAGCAGTTACTCCGGTCTAGCCTACGAAGCTTTCTTT.